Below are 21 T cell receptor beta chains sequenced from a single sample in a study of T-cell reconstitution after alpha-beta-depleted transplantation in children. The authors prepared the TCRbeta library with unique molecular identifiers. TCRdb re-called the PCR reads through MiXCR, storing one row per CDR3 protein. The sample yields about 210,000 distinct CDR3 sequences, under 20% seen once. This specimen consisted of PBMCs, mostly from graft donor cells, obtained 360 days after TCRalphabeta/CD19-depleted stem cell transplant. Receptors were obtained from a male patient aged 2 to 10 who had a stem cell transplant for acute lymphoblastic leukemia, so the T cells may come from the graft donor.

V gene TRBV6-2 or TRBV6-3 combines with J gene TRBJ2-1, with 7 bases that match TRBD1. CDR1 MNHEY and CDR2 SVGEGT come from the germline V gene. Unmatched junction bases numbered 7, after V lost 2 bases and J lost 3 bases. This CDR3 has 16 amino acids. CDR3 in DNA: TGTGCCAGCAGTTACCCAACAGGGGACGGCTACAATGAGCAGTTCTTC. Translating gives CASSYPTGDGYNEQFF.

DNA for the CDR3: TGTGCCAGCAGTTTAAATGGGGACGAGCAGTACTTC. It yields the protein CASSLNGDEQYF. This chain joins TRBV12-3 or TRBV12-4 and TRBJ2-7; D ambiguous. Trimming stripped 2 bases from V and 5 bases from J, with 7 bases between. This CDR3 is built from 12 residues.

The CDR3 region is CASSLGGSGANQPQHF. CDR3 in DNA: TGTGCCAGCAGCTTAGGAGGGTCAGGGGCCAATCAGCCCCAGCATTTT. The rearrangement joins TRBV7-2 to TRBJ1-5, with a possible D match to TRBD1 (6 bases). The CDR3 has 16 residues. Germline V gives CDR1 SGHTA, CDR2 FQGNSA. Trimming removed 1 base at V and 3 bases at J, with 13 bases between. Filled out from reference TRBV7-2 and TRBJ1-5, the complete variable domain reads GAGVSQSPSNKVTEKGKDVELRCDPISGHTALYWYRQSLGQGLEFLIYFQGNSAPDKSGLPSDRFSAERTGGSVSTLTIQRTQQEDSAVYLCASSLGGSGANQPQHFGDGTRLSIL.

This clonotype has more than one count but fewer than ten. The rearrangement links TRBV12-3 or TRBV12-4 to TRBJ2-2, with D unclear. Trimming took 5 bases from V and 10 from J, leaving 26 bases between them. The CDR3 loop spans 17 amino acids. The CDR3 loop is CASSLPVTHLRLEELFF. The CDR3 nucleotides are TGTGCCAGCAGTCTTCCCGTGACACACCTGAGGTTGGAGGAGCTGTTTTTT.

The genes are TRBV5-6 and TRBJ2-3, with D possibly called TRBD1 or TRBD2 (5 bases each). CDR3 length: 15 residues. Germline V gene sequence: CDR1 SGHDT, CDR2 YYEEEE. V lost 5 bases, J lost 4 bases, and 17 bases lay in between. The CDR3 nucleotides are TGTGCCAGCAGTTGGCCGGGACCCCCATCAGATACGCAGTATTTT. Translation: CASSWPGPPSDTQYF.

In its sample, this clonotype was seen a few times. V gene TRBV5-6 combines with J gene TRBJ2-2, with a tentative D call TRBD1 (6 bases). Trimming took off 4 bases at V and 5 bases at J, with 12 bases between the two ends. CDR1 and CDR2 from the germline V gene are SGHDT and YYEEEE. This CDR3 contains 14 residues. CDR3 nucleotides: TGTGCCAGCAGCCCCCTGAGGGGGACCGGGGAGCTGTTTTTT. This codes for CASSPLRGTGELFF.

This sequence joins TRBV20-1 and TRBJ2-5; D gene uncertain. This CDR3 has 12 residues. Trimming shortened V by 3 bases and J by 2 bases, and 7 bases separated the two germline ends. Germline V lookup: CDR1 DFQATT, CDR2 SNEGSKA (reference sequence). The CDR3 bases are TGCAGTGCTAGGGTCGGACAAGAGACCCAGTACTTC. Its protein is CSARVGQETQYF.

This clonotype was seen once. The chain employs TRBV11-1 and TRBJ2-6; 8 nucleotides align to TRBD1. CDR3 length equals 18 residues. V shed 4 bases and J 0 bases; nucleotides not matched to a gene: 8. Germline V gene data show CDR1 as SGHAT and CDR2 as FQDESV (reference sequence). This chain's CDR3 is CASSSGTGGISGANVLTF. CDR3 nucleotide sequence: TGTGCCAGCAGCTCAGGGACAGGAGGGATCTCTGGGGCCAACGTCCTGACTTTC.

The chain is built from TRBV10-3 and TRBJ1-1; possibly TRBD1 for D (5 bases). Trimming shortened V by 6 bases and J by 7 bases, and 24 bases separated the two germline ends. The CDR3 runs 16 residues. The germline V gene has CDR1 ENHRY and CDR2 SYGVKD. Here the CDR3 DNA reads TGTGCCATCAGCTTGGTGTCAAGGACACAGGCCTATGAAGCTTTCTTT. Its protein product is CAISLVSRTQAYEAFF.

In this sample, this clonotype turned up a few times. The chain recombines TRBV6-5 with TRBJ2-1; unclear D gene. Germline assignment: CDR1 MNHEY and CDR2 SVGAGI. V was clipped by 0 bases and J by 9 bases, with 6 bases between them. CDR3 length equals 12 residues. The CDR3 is CASSYSIGEQFF. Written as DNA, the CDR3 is TGTGCCAGCAGTTACTCGATTGGTGAGCAGTTCTTC.

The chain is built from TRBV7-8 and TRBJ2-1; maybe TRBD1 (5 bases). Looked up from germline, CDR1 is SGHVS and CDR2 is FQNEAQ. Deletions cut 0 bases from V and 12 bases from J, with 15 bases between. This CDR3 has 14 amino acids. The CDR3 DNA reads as TGTGCCAGCAGCTTAGCGGGCGCGTACAGGCTGCAGTTCTTC. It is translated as CASSLAGAYRLQFF.

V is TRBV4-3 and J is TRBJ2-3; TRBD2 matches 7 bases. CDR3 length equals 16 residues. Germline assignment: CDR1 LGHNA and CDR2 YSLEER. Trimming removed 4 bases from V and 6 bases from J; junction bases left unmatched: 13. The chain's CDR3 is CASSLEGIRGVDTQYF. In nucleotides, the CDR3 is TGCGCCAGCAGCCTAGAGGGGATCCGGGGGGTGGATACGCAGTATTTT.

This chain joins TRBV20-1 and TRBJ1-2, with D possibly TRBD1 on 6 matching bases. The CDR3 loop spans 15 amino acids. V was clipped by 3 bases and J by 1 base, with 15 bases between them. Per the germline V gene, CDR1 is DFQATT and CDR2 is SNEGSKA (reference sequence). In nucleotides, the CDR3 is TGCAGTGCTAGTACGGGGGCAGTCATTAACTATGGCTACACCTTC. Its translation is CSASTGAVINYGYTF.

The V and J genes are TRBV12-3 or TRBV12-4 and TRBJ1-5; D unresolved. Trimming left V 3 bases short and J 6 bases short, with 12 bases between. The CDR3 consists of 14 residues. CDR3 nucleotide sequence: TGTGCCAGCAGTTTGTCCCCTACGGGTCAGCCCCAGCATTTT. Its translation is CASSLSPTGQPQHF.

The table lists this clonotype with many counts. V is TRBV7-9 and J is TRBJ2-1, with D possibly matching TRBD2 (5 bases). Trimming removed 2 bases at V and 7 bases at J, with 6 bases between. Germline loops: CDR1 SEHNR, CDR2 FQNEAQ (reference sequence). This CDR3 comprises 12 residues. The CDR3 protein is CASSLRRNEQFF. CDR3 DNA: TGTGCCAGCAGCTTAAGGAGGAATGAGCAGTTCTTC.

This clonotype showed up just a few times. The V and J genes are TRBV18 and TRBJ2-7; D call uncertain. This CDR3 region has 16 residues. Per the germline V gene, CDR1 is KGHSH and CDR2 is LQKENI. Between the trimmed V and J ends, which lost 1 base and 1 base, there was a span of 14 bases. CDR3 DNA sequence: TGTGCCAGCTCACCACGGGCAGAAGGTTTATCCTACGAGCAGTACTTC. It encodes CASSPRAEGLSYEQYF.

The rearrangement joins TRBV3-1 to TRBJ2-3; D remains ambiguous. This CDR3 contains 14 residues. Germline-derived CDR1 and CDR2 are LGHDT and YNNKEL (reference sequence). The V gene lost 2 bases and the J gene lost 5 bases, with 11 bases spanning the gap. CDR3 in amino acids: CASSQWSDIDTQYF. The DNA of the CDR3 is TGTGCCAGCAGCCAATGGTCTGACATAGATACGCAGTATTTT.

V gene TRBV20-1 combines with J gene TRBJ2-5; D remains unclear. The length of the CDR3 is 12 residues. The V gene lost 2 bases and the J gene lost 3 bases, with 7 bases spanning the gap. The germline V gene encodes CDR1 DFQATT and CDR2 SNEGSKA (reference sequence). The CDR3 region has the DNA TGCAGTGCTAGAAGGTTAGAAGAGACCCAGTACTTC. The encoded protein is CSARRLEETQYF.

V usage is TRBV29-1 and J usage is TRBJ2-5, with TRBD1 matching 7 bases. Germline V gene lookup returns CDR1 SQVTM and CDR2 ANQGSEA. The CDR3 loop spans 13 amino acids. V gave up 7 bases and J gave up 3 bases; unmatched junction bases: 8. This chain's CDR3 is CSAQGFREETQYF. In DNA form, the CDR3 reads TGCAGCGCACAGGGGTTCAGGGAAGAGACCCAGTACTTC. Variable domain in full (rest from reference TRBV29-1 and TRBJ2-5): SAVISQKPSRDICQRGTSLTIQCQVDSQVTMMFWYRQQPGQSLTLIATANQGSEATYESGFVIDKFPISRPNLTFSTLTVSNMSPEDSSIYLCSAQGFREETQYFGPGTRLLVL.

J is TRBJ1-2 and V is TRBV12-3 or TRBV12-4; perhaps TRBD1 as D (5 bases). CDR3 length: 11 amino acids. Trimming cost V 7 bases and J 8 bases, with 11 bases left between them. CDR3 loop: CASNRRSGYTF. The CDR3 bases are TGTGCCAGCAACAGGAGAAGCGGCTACACCTTC.

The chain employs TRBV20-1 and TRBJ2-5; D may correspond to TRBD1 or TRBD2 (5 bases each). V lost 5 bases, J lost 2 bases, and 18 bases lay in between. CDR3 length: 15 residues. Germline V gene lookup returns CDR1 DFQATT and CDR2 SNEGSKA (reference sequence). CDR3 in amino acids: CSARDRDAPQETQYF. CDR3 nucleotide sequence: TGCAGTGCTCGCGACCGGGACGCCCCGCAAGAGACCCAGTACTTC.